A single sample gave rise to the 5 T cell receptor beta chains below, sequenced in a study of CD8 T cells in Susac syndrome. The RNA, roughly 0.45 to 1 ug, was put through reverse transcription using random hexamers. TCRdb independently ran MiXCR on the immunoSEQ multiplex PCR reads; one entry per CDR3 protein. The sample lists a few hundred thousand distinct CDR3 sequences, roughly 96% seen once, with about 0.091% in the top ten. Sequencing input: CD4+ T cells from PBMCs. The receptors shown here come from a human donor with multiple sclerosis.

The V and J genes are TRBV2 and TRBJ2-6; D unclear. This CDR3 is built from 14 residues. Trimming shortened V by 4 bases and J by 1 base, and 5 bases separated the two germline ends. Germline V gene lookup returns CDR1 SNHLY and CDR2 FYNNEI. CDR3 in DNA: TGTGCCAGCAGTGTCTGGTCTGGGGCCAACGTCCTGACTTTC. Amino acid sequence: CASSVWSGANVLTF.

This clonotype was observed a single time. The chain joins TRBV24-1 to TRBJ2-3; 9 nucleotides align to TRBD1. This CDR3 region has 16 residues. Trimming removed 8 bases from V and 5 bases from J; junction bases left unmatched: 13. Germline CDR1 is KGHDR and CDR2 is SFDVKD. CDR3 nucleotide sequence: TGTGCCACCACCGCTGGCCGGGGACAGGGCATAGATACGCAGTATTTT. Protein product: CATTAGRGQGIDTQYF.

This rearrangement joins TRBV9 to TRBJ2-3, with 14 bases fitting TRBD2. Germline V gene data show CDR1 as SGDLS and CDR2 as YYNGEE. V was clipped by 4 bases and J by 5 bases; unmatched bases: 6. The CDR3 is 16 amino acids. The CDR3 is CASSYTGTSGRDTQYF. In DNA, the CDR3 is TGTGCCAGCAGCTACACCGGGACTAGCGGGAGAGATACGCAGTATTTT.

The V and J genes are TRBV20-1 and TRBJ2-1; D is ambiguous. CDR1 and CDR2 (germline): DFQATT, SNEGSKA (reference sequence). The CDR3 covers 15 residues. V dropped 6 bases and J dropped 2 bases, with 17 bases sitting between them. The CDR3 DNA sequence: TGCAGTGCACGTCCTGATCGGGCCCCCTACAATGAGCAGTTCTTC. Translation: CSARPDRAPYNEQFF.

The rearrangement links TRBV3-1 to TRBJ1-1, with D uncertain. V was cut by 7 bases and J by 8 bases, with 14 bases left in between. Germline V gene sequence: CDR1 LGHDT, CDR2 YNNKEL (reference sequence). The CDR3 consists of 12 residues. As DNA, the CDR3 is TGTGCCAGCACCTCCGCTACCACAGAAGCTTTCTTT. Its translation: CASTSATTEAFF.